What follows are 24 T cell receptor beta chains derived from one specimen sequenced in a study of blood T cells in healthy people across ages. The second PCR ran 7 to 11 cycles with a sample-barcoded 5' primer and J-beta primers. TCRdb reanalysed the 5' RACE reads using MiXCR and keeps one entry per CDR3 protein. The sample holds approximately 900,000 distinct CDR3 sequences; around 29% are singletons and the top ten take roughly 10%. Separately, the same data were catalogued under a study of T cells of mothers and their children.

The sequencing input was blood. The receptors derive from a woman aged 40 to 55 in good health.

The sample holds many counts of this clonotype. V usage is TRBV29-1 and J usage is TRBJ2-3, with D maybe TRBD1 (7 bases). Trimming shortened V by 6 bases and J by 0 bases, and 16 bases separated the two germline ends. The CDR3 spans 15 residues. CDR1 is SQVTM and CDR2 is ANQGSEA in the germline V gene. The CDR3 region has the DNA TGCAGCGTCCAGCAGGGGGGCACTAGCACAGATACGCAGTATTTT. Encoded protein: CSVQQGGTSTDTQYF.

This clonotype was seen ten or more times. The J gene is TRBJ1-6, the V gene TRBV7-9, with TRBD1 matching over 7 bases. Trimming removed 2 bases from V and 5 bases from J; junction bases left unmatched: 6. This CDR3 comprises 16 residues. Germline V gives CDR1 SEHNR, CDR2 FQNEAQ (reference sequence). The CDR3 sequence: CASSLRGTVDNSPLHF. CDR3 DNA sequence: TGTGCCAGCAGCTTAAGGGGGACAGTTGATAATTCACCCCTCCACTTT.

Comment on this clonotype: A much larger clone lies one base from this, so it may be a read error. V and J are TRBV10-3 and TRBJ2-1; D possibly corresponds to TRBD1 (6 bases). The CDR3 covers 13 residues. Germline V gives CDR1 ENHRY, CDR2 SYGVKD. The CDR3 sequence is CTISGGLDNEQFF. CDR3 nucleotide sequence: TGTACCATCAGTGGGGGCCTTGACAATGAGCAGTTCTTC.

This clonotype was picked up many times. The chain uses TRBV20-1 and TRBJ2-7, with D hard to call. Trimming took off 3 bases at V and 0 bases at J, with 15 bases between the two ends. The V gene's germline CDR1 is DFQATT and CDR2 SNEGSKA (reference sequence). CDR3 length equals 15 residues. CDR3 sequence (DNA): TGCAGTGCTAGTGATGCCAGGTTGAGCTCCTACGAGCAGTACTTC. Translation gives CSASDARLSSYEQYF.

This rearrangement joins TRBV20-1 to TRBJ2-1, with 9 bases lining up with TRBD2. The CDR3 spans 15 residues. V lost 0 bases and J lost 7; bases outside the gene matches: 7. Germline V gives CDR1 DFQATT, CDR2 SNEGSKA (reference sequence). This chain's CDR3 is CSARDPGGGANEQFF. CDR3 DNA sequence: TGCAGTGCTAGAGATCCTGGCGGGGGGGCGAATGAGCAGTTCTTC.

This clonotype was detected a few times. At one end the junction does not follow the germline gene, possibly because of a read error. The chain joins TRBV28 to TRBJ2-5; D is unclear. This CDR3 contains 12 residues. CDR1 is MDHEN, CDR2 SYDVKM, per germline. The CDR3 is CASRFLGETQYF. CDR3 bases: TGCGCCAGCAGGTTCTTAGGAGAGACCCAGTACTTC.

To note about this clonotype: A much bigger clone sits one base away, suggesting this may be a read error. The CDR3 reads CSGGEGQGLDEQYF. The CDR3 nucleotides read TGCAGCGGTGGGGAGGGACAGGGCTTAGACGAGCAGTACTTC. The chain has TRBV29-1 and TRBJ2-7; 9 nucleotides agree with TRBD1. The germline V gene has CDR1 SQVTM and CDR2 ANQGSEA. This CDR3 spans 14 amino acids. J lost 5 bases, V lost 7 bases, and 12 bases had no gene match.

This clonotype was picked up a small number of times. The chain uses TRBV5-1 and TRBJ2-1, with TRBD2 matching over 8 bases. CDR3 length equals 15 residues. V dropped 0 bases and J dropped 7; count of bases not matched to a gene: 6. Germline lookup yields CDR1 SGHRS and CDR2 YFSETQ. Written as DNA, the CDR3 is TGCGCCAGCAGCTTGGTGGCGGGGGGCCAGAATGAGCAGTTCTTC. Translated, it gives CASSLVAGGQNEQFF.

This chain links TRBV5-1 with TRBJ1-4; 7 nucleotides align to TRBD1. This CDR3 is built from 15 residues. J lost 6 bases, V lost 1 base, and 6 bases had no gene match. Looked up from germline, CDR1 is SGHRS and CDR2 is YFSETQ. Here the CDR3 reads CASSLWRQGYEKLFF. Written as DNA, the CDR3 is TGCGCCAGCAGCTTGTGGAGACAGGGATATGAAAAACTGTTTTTT.

This clonotype appeared a few times. V is TRBV20-1 and J is TRBJ1-2; 8 nucleotides agree with TRBD1. CDR3 size: 15 residues. V trimming: 1 base; J trimming: 4 bases; junction bases outside the gene matches: 8. Germline V gene data show CDR1 as DFQATT and CDR2 as SNEGSKA (reference sequence). CDR3 nucleotide sequence: TGCAGTGCTAGAGGGTCAGGGGGCGGGGGCTATGGCTACACCTTC. It translates to CSARGSGGGGYGYTF.

The chain recombines TRBV5-1 with TRBJ2-5; the match to TRBD2 covers 14 bases. The assigned J gene may be wrong: the sequence end matches TRBJ2-7 better. The CDR3 spans 14 residues. Germline loops: CDR1 SGHRS, CDR2 YFSETQ. CDR3 DNA: TGCGCCAGTACGACTAGCGGGGGGGGTAACGAGCAGTACTTC. Protein product: CASTTSGGGNEQYF.

Worth noting for this clonotype: One base away lies a much larger clone, so this may be a sequencing read error. The chain recombines TRBV6-2 or TRBV6-3 with TRBJ2-7, with D tentatively TRBD1 (6 bases). Germline V CDR1 and CDR2: MNHEY, SVGEGT. There are 16 residues in the CDR3. V shed 2 bases and J shed 0 bases, with 14 bases lying between them. CDR3 coding DNA: TGTGCCAGCAGTTACAGTAGCCGGGACATCTCCTACGAGCAGTACGTC. Translating it yields CASSYSSRDISYEQYV.

This clonotype was recorded at least ten times. J is TRBJ2-7 and V is TRBV12-3 or TRBV12-4, with D hard to call. V shed 6 bases and J shed 4 bases, with 7 bases lying between them. The CDR3 is made up of 11 amino acids. DNA for the CDR3: TGTGCCAGCAGCAAGGGTTACGAGCAGTACTTC. Its protein is CASSKGYEQYF.

This clonotype has just a few counts. The chain joins TRBV20-1 to TRBJ2-2; TRBD1 might be the D (7 bases). Germline CDR1 is DFQATT and CDR2 is SNEGSKA (reference sequence). CDR3 length equals 15 residues. Trimming shortened V by 6 bases and J by 3 bases, and 17 bases separated the two germline ends. CDR3 DNA sequence: TGCAGTGCCAAGACGGCAGGGGGGCACACCGGGGAGCTGTTTTTT. Amino acid sequence: CSAKTAGGHTGELFF.

The V and J genes are TRBV10-3 and TRBJ2-1; the D gene is possibly TRBD2 (5 bases). CDR3 length equals 14 residues. The germline V gene encodes CDR1 ENHRY and CDR2 SYGVKD. Trimming took off 6 bases at V and 4 bases at J, with 13 bases between the two ends. In nucleotides, the CDR3 is TGTGCCATCAGGGAGGTCCGGGTTTACAATGAGCAGTTCTTC. Encoded protein: CAIREVRVYNEQFF.

The sample holds a few counts of this clonotype. The chain is built from TRBV12-3 or TRBV12-4 and TRBJ2-7; D may match TRBD1 or TRBD2 (5 bases each). This CDR3 has 17 residues. Trimming removed 1 base at V and 2 bases at J, with 18 bases between. The CDR3 DNA reads as TGTGCCAGCAGTTTAGTTAGTTGGGGGACGGATACCTACGAGCAGTACTTC. Translating it yields CASSLVSWGTDTYEQYF.

The chain recombines TRBV5-1 with TRBJ1-1; D is ambiguous. Germline V CDR1 and CDR2: SGHRS, YFSETQ. Between the trimmed V and J ends, which lost 4 bases and 0 bases, there was a span of 16 bases. The CDR3 extends over 16 amino acids. In DNA, the CDR3 is TGCGCCAGCAGCCGGACTGGCCTGAACATGAACACTGAAGCTTTCTTT. It encodes CASSRTGLNMNTEAFF. Full variable domain (remainder filled in from reference TRBV5-1 and TRBJ1-1): KAGVTQTPRYLIKTRGQQVTLSCSPISGHRSVSWYQQTPGQGLQFLFEYFSETQRNKGNFPGRFSGRQFSNSRSEMNVSTLELGDSALYLCASSRTGLNMNTEAFFGQGTRLTVV.

The chain uses TRBV28 and TRBJ1-2; tentatively, D is TRBD1 (6 bases). CDR3 length: 14 residues. CDR1 is MDHEN, CDR2 SYDVKM, per germline. V dropped 4 bases and J dropped 3 bases, with 12 bases sitting between them. The CDR3, as DNA: TGTGCCAGCAGTTGGGCAGGGGTAGACTATGGCTACACCTTC. Protein sequence: CASSWAGVDYGYTF.

Many counts were recorded for this clonotype. A read error may be the cause here, since a much bigger clone is one base away. J is TRBJ2-7 and V is TRBV15; D is ambiguous. The CDR3 is 13 amino acids. V lost 0 bases and J lost 6, with 9 bases in between. Germline assignment: CDR1 LNHNV and CDR2 YYDKDF (reference sequence). The CDR3 sequence is CATSRDHRSEQYF. CDR3 coding DNA: TGTGCCACCAGCAGAGATCACCGCTCCGAGCAGTACTTC.

As regards this clonotype: A much larger clone lies a single base off, so this may be a read error. V is TRBV29-1 and J is TRBJ2-5; tentative D call: TRBD1 (6 bases). V lost 2 bases, J lost 11 bases, and 21 bases lay in between. Germline V gives CDR1 SQVTM, CDR2 ANQGSEA. The CDR3 is 14 residues long. CDR3 loop: CSVESWDTTNEQYF. The CDR3, as DNA: TGCAGCGTTGAATCTTGGGACACGACCAATGAGCAGTACTTC.

This clonotype has a count of ten or more. V gene TRBV6-2 or TRBV6-3 combines with J gene TRBJ2-7; the match to TRBD2 covers 11 bases. The length of the CDR3 is 17 residues. The V and J ends lost 2 bases and 7 bases, in that order; junction bases with no gene match: 13. Looked up from germline, CDR1 is MNHEY and CDR2 is SVGEGT. The CDR3 nucleotides read TGTGCCAGCAGTTACGCCGAGTCACTAGCGGGGGACGAAGAGCAGTACTTC. Its translation: CASSYAESLAGDEEQYF.

This sequence joins TRBV12-3 or TRBV12-4 and TRBJ2-3; tentatively, D is TRBD1 (6 bases). The CDR3 extends over 15 amino acids. V was clipped by 3 bases and J by 6 bases, with 16 bases between them. Here the CDR3 reads CASSLALSRGDTQYF. The CDR3 DNA follows: TGTGCCAGCAGTTTGGCGCTATCGAGGGGGGATACGCAGTATTTT.

The chain links TRBV20-1 to TRBJ2-7; D might be TRBD1 (5 bases). Germline V lookup: CDR1 DFQATT, CDR2 SNEGSKA (reference sequence). The CDR3 has 17 amino acids. V dropped 0 bases and J dropped 5 bases, with 23 bases sitting between them. CDR3 sequence: CSARDLGQTPPGNEQYF. In nucleotides, the CDR3 is TGCAGTGCTAGAGATCTGGGGCAGACTCCCCCAGGGAACGAGCAGTACTTC.

This rearrangement joins TRBV7-9 to TRBJ2-5; D not resolved. The germline V gene has CDR1 SEHNR and CDR2 FQNEAQ (reference sequence). The V and J ends lost 6 bases and 11 bases respectively, with 16 bases between them. CDR3 length: 12 amino acids. CDR3 coding DNA: TGTGCCAGCAGTACCGGGTCTCCAGAACAGTACTTC. It is translated as CASSTGSPEQYF.